This T cell receptor beta chain originates from a study of T cell repertoires in urothelial bladder cancer. Whole-study findings and limits: Median infiltrating lymphocyte percentage was approximately 2% in carcinoma specimens.

V dropped 1 base and J dropped 7 bases, with 9 bases sitting between them. The CDR3 has 13 amino acids. The germline gives CDR1 LGHNA, CDR2 YNFKEQ. The protocol was immunoSEQ multiplex PCR, while the TCRdb copy is restricted to in-frame clones and leaves out a portion. The sample shows more than 9,000 clones, around 68% of them seen only once. Turning to this clone: The antigen is unknown.

The origin of this receptor is a human donor with a benign inflammatory bladder lesion. The chain employs TRBV4-2 and TRBJ2-3; no definite D call. Input material: tumor-infiltrating cells from bladder cancer. CDR3 nucleotides: TGTGCCAGCAGCCAAGCCTACGGGTATACGCAGTATTTT. It encodes CASSQAYGYTQYF.